This T cell receptor beta chain derives from a study of cytomegalovirus exposure and HLA in healthy donors. Whole-study results and caveats: When analyzed later, the rates of TCR association showed variation by HLA locus, with DRB1 the most and HLA-C the fewest. The presence/absence work took it that sequencing depth was about the same across donors.

Use of 60 Vbeta and 13 Jbeta primers characterized the PCR. This table comes from immunoSEQ multiplex PCR, and its TCRdb copy is limited to in-frame clones, with some not included. The sample lists 90,000 to 120,000 clones; approximately 81% were seen once. The V and J ends lost 7 bases and 1 base, in that order; junction bases with no gene match: 9. Germline values: CDR1 MGHRA, CDR2 YSYEKL. The CDR3 contains 16 residues. Concerning this clone itself: Its specificity is not known.

This receptor was obtained from a man younger than 40 in good health and CMV-seronegative. Sequenced sample: PBMCs. This sequence joins TRBV4-1 and TRBJ2-5; 10 nucleotides line up with TRBD2. The CDR3 DNA reads TGCGCCAGCAATAAAGGCCTAGCGGGAGCCCAAGAGACCCAGTACTTC. It encodes CASNKGLAGAQETQYF.